This TCR beta chain appears in the sequencing data of a study of vaccination and CD4 T cells after COVID-19. The Oncomine TCR Beta short-read assay sequenced DNA from cultured CD4+ T cells. Someone extracted genomic DNA from cultured CD4+ T cells. TCRdb reprocessed the PCR reads via MiXCR and lists one record per CDR3 protein. This table has about 9,100 distinct CDR3 sequences, 33% appearing once. Comment on this clonotype: The antigen remains undetermined.

From germline, CDR1 is MNHEY and CDR2 SVGEGT. The V end was cut by 4 bases, the J end by 0 bases, with 16 bases between. CDR3 length equals 17 residues. As for treatment: roughly 10-day PBMC culture with coronavirus spike peptide pools or control peptides (ViraFEST assay). Collection of the unexposed donor's CD4+ T cells took place before the COVID-19 pandemic (2011-2018). The V gene is TRBV6-2 or TRBV6-3, the J gene TRBJ2-1; D remains unclear. The sequenced sample consisted of CD4+ T cells from blood, cultured in vitro. This clonotype was sampled from a human donor in good health. The CDR3 region is CASSCSSGGLSYNEQFF. The CDR3 DNA is TGTGCCAGCAGTTGCTCGTCGGGCGGCCTCTCCTACAATGAGCAGTTCTTC.